This entry concerns a single T cell receptor (beta chain). The antigen remains unidentified. This specimen belongs to a study of pediatric ulcerative colitis. The CDR3 length is 15 residues. Looked up from germline, CDR1 is SEHNR and CDR2 is FQNEAQ (reference sequence). The ends were cut back, 3 bases at V and 5 bases at J, with 14 bases in the middle. TCRdb keeps only in-frame clones here, not all; method: immunoSEQ multiplex PCR. The table lists 16,000 or so clones, 70% to 85% of them singletons, with roughly 7.2% in the top ten. One to two pinch biopsies were taken from the rectum during colonoscopy. Findings and caveats of the study: Blood-rectal clonal overlap within each person was significantly higher in ulcerative colitis patients than controls.

The clonotype was recovered from a boy between 10 and 17 years old with moderate ulcerative colitis. This rearrangement joins TRBV7-9 to TRBJ2-1; D is unresolved. The sequenced material came from gut tissue. The CDR3, as DNA: TGTGCCAGCAGCTTTTGGTCCCCTGGTGACAATGAGCAGTTCTTC. It specifies CASSFWSPGDNEQFF.